The present entry profiles one T cell receptor beta chain with its context. Its antigen is unidentified. The length of the CDR3 is 12 residues. Germline loops: CDR1 MDHEN, CDR2 SYDVKM. The data were obtained in a study of monozygotic twins with inflammatory bowel disease. Study-level findings and limits: By inverse Simpson index, TCRbeta diversity was lower in IBD patients than in healthy co-twins.

TCRdb reprocessed the 5' RACE reads and stores each CDR3 protein as one record, lacking DNA. This listing includes fewer than 350,000 distinct CDR3 sequences. This receptor was obtained from a human donor with ulcerative colitis or Crohn's disease, or a healthy co-twin of an affected twin (not recorded which). Sample: blood. V and J are TRBV28 and TRBJ1-3. The CDR3 sequence is CASSLLGNTIYF.